This T cell receptor beta chain is from a study of vaccination effects on CD4 cells after COVID-19. Study-level results: Vaccine- and infection-induced clones showed marked clonal contraction late following vaccination.

V shed 0 bases and J shed 5 bases, with 17 bases lying between them. The germline CDR1 and CDR2 sequences are SGHRS and YFSETQ. CDR3 length: 17 residues. Prior to sequencing, the ViraFEST assay stimulated PBMC with viral peptide pools, which expanded the antigen-specific CD4+ T cells. Subsequent to 10 days of culture, CD4+ T cells were isolated. Either the mRNA-1273 or the BNT162b2 vaccine was given to participants as two doses. Nucleocapsid antibody tests were negative, and the vaccine recipients had no prior SARS-CoV-2 infection. Researchers reported culturing over 1.5 million PBMC in each well, adding about 9.5 IU/ml IL-2 and around 10 ug/ml peptides. TCRdb's copy holds only in-frame clones and misses some; the assay was immunoSEQ multiplex PCR. The sample carries tens of thousands of clones, approximately 72% recorded once. Worth noting for this clone: The antigen is not known.

This material consisted of CD4+ T cells from PBMCs cultured with HCoV-229E spike peptides, taken after COVID-19 vaccination. The clonotype originates from a human donor who received a COVID-19 vaccine. This chain uses TRBV5-1 with TRBJ1-4; D ambiguous. This CDR3 reads CASSLGAASTNNEKLFF. The CDR3 bases are TGCGCCAGCAGCTTGGGGGCGGCCTCTACCAACAATGAAAAACTGTTTTTT.